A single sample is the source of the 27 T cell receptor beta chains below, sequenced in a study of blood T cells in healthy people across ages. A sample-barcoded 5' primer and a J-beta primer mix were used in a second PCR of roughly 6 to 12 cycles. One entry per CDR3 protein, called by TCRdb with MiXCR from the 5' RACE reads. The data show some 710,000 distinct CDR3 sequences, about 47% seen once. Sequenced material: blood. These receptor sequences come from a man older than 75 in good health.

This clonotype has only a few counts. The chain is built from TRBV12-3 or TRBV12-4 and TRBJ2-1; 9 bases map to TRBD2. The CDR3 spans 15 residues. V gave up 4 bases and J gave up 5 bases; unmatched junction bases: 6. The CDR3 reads CASSYFSGSNNEQFF. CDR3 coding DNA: TGTGCCAGCAGTTATTTTAGCGGGAGCAACAATGAGCAGTTCTTC.

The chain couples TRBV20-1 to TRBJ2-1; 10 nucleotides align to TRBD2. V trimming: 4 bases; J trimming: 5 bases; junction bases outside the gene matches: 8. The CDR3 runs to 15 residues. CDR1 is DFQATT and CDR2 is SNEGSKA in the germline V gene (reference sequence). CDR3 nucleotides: TGCAGTGCTATCCCTAGCGGGAGCAACAACAATGAGCAGTTCTTC. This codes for CSAIPSGSNNNEQFF.

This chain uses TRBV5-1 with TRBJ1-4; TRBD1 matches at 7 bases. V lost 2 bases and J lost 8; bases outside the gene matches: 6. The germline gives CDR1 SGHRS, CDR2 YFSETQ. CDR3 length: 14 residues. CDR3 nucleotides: TGCGCCAGCAGCTTCGAGGGGGCCGGGGAAAAACTGTTTTTT. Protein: CASSFEGAGEKLFF.

The CDR3 DNA is TGCGCCAGCAGCCCTGAGCTAAACTCTGGGGCCAACGTCCTGACTTTC. It is translated as CASSPELNSGANVLTF. V is TRBV4-3 and J is TRBJ2-6; D is undetermined. Between the trimmed V and J ends, which lost 4 bases and 0 bases, there was a span of 10 bases. Germline CDR1 LGHNA, CDR2 YSLEER. The CDR3 covers 16 residues.

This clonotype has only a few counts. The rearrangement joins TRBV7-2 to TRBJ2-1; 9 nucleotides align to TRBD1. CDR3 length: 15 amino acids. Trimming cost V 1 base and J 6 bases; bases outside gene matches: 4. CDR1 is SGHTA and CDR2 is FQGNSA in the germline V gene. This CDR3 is CASSLEGQGFNEQFF. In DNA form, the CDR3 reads TGTGCCAGCAGCTTAGAGGGACAGGGCTTCAATGAGCAGTTCTTC.

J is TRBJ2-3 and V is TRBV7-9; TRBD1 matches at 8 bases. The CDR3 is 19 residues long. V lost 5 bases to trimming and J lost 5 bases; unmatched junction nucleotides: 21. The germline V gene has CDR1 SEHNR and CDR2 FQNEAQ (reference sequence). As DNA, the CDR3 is TGTGCCAGCAGCCTCCCCGGGACAGGACCTAATTTTGGGATAGATACGCAGTATTTT. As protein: CASSLPGTGPNFGIDTQYF.

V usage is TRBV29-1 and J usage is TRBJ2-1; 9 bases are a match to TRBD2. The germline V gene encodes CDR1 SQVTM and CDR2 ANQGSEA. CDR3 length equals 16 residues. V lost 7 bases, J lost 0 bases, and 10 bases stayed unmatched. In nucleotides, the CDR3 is TGCAGCGCCCAAGGAGCGGGAGGCGGCTCCTACAATGAGCAGTTCTTC. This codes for CSAQGAGGGSYNEQFF.

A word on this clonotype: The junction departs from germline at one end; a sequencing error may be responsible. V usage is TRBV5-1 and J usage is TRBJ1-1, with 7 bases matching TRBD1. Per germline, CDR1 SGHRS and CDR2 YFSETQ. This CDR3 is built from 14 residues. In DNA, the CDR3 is TGCGCCAGCAGCGCTAGGGGGCGGGGGCTCGAGCGGTACTTT. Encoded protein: CASSARGRGLERYF.

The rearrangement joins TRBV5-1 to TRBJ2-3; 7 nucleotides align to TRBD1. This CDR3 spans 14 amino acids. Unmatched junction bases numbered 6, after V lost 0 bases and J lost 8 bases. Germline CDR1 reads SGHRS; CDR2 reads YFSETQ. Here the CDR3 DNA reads TGCGCCAGCAGCTTGGGACAGGGAAGGGGTACGCAGTATTTT. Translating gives CASSLGQGRGTQYF. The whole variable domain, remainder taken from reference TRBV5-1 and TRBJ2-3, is KAGVTQTPRYLIKTRGQQVTLSCSPISGHRSVSWYQQTPGQGLQFLFEYFSETQRNKGNFPGRFSGRQFSNSRSEMNVSTLELGDSALYLCASSLGQGRGTQYFGPGTRLTVL.

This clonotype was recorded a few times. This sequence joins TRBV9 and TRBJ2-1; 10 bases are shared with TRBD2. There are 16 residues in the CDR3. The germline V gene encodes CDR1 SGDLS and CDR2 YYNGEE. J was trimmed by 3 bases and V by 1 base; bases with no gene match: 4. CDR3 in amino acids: CASSVSSGRGYNEQFF. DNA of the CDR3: TGTGCCAGCAGCGTATCGAGCGGGAGGGGCTACAATGAGCAGTTCTTC.

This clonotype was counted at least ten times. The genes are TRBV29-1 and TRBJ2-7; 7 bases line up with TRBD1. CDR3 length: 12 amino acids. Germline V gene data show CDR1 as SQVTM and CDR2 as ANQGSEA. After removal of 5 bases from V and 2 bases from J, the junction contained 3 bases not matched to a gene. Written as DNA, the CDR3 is TGCAGCGTTTCGACAGGGACCTACGAGCAGTACTTC. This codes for CSVSTGTYEQYF.

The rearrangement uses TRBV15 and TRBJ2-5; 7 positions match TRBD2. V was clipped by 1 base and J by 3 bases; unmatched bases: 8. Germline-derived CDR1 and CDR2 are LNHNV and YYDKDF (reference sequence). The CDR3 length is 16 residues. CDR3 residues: CATSRGGGGGKETQYF. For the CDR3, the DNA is TGTGCCACCAGCAGAGGTGGCGGGGGAGGGAAAGAGACCCAGTACTTC.

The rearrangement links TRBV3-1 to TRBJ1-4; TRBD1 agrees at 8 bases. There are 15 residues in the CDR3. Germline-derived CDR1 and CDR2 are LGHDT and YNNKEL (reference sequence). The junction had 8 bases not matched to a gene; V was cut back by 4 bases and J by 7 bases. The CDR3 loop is CASSPRTGSGEKLFF. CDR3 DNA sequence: TGTGCCAGCAGCCCCCGGACAGGGTCGGGTGAAAAACTGTTTTTT.

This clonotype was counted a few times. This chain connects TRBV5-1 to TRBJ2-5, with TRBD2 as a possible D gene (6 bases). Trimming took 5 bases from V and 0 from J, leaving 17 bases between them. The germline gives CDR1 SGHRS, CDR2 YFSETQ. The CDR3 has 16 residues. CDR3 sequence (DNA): TGCGCCAGCAGGTTACCCAGGAGGGGACACCAAGAGACCCAGTACTTC. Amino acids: CASRLPRRGHQETQYF. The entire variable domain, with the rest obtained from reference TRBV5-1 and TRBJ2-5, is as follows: KAGVTQTPRYLIKTRGQQVTLSCSPISGHRSVSWYQQTPGQGLQFLFEYFSETQRNKGNFPGRFSGRQFSNSRSEMNVSTLELGDSALYLCASRLPRRGHQETQYFGPGTRLLVL.

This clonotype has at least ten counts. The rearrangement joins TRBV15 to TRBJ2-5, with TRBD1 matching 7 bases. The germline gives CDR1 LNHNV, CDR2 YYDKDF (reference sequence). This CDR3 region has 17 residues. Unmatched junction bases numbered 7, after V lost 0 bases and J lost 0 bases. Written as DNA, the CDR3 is TGTGCCACCAGCAGAGATCGGACAGGCTGGTACCAAGAGACCCAGTACTTC. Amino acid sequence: CATSRDRTGWYQETQYF.

CDR3 loop: CSAQDGSYGYTF. CDR3 DNA sequence: TGCAGTGCCCAGGACGGGAGTTATGGCTACACCTTC. V is TRBV20-1 and J is TRBJ1-2; no clear D. CDR3 length: 12 residues. Trimming shortened V by 6 bases and J by 5 bases, and 13 bases separated the two germline ends. Germline V gene lookup returns CDR1 DFQATT and CDR2 SNEGSKA (reference sequence).

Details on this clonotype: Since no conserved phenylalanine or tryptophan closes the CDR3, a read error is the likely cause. CDR3 loop: CASRFQGSDSPLHI. The CDR3, as DNA: TGTGCCAGCAGATTCCAGGGTTCTGATTCACCCCTCCACATT. This rearrangement joins TRBV25-1 to TRBJ1-6; a weak D match, TRBD1 (5 bases). The germline V gene has CDR1 MGHDK and CDR2 SYGVNS. The ends were cut back, 6 bases at V and 8 bases at J, with 14 bases in the middle. CDR3 length equals 14 residues.

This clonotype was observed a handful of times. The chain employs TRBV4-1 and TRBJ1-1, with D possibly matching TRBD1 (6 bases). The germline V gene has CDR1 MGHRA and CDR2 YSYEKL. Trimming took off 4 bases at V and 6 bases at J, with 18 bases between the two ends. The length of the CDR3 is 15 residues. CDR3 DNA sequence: TGCGCCAGCAGCCGGAGGGCAGGGGAGTTTGCTGAAGCTTTCTTT. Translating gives CASSRRAGEFAEAFF.

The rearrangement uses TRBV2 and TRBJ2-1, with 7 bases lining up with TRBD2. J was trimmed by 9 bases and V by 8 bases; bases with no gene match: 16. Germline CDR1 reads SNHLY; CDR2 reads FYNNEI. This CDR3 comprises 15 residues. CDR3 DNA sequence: TGTGCCAGCGACCCTGGCGGGAGTAGGAACAGTGAGCAGTTCTTC. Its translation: CASDPGGSRNSEQFF.

CDR3 region: CASSDRLSNQPQHF. In DNA, the CDR3 is TGTGCCAGCAGTGACAGACTAAGCAATCAGCCCCAGCATTTT. The chain couples TRBV2 to TRBJ1-5; D is unclear. This CDR3 contains 14 residues. Germline lookup yields CDR1 SNHLY and CDR2 FYNNEI. With 3 bases removed from V and 1 base from J, the gap between germline ends came to 7 bases.

The CDR3 region has the DNA TGTGCCAGCAGTAGCAAGGGCCTCGCCTACGAGCAGTACTTC. This gives the protein CASSSKGLAYEQYF. The gene calls are TRBV9 and TRBJ2-7; the D is unclear. This CDR3 region has 14 residues. Germline CDR1 SGDLS, CDR2 YYNGEE. Trimming stripped 5 bases from V and 2 bases from J, with 14 bases between.

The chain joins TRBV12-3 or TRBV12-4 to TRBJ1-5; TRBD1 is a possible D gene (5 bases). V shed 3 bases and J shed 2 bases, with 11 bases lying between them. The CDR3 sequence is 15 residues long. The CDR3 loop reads CASSLGQIGNQPQHF. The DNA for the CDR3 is TGTGCCAGCAGTTTGGGGCAGATTGGCAATCAGCCCCAGCATTTT.

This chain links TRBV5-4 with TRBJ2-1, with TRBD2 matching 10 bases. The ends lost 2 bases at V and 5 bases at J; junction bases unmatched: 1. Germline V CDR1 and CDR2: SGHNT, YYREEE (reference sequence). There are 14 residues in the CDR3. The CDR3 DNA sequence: TGTGCCAGCAGCTTCCTAGCGGGAGACAATGAGCAGTTCTTC. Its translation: CASSFLAGDNEQFF.

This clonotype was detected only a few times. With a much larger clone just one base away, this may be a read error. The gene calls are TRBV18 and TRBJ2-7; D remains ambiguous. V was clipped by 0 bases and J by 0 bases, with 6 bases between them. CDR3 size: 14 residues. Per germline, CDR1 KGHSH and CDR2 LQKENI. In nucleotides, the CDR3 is TGTGCCAGCTCACCACCGAGAGGCTCCTACGAGCAGTACTTC. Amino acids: CASSPPRGSYEQYF.

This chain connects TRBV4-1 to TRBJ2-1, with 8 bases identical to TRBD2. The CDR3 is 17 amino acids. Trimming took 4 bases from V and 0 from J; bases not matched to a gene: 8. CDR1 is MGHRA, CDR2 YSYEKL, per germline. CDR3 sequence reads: CASSRESGSISYNEQFF. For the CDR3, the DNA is TGCGCCAGCAGCCGTGAGAGCGGGAGCATCTCCTACAATGAGCAGTTCTTC.

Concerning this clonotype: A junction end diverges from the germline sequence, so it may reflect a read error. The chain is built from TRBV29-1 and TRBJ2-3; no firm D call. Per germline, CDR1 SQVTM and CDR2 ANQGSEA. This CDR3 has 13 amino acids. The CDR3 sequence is CSIEDGFTDTQYF. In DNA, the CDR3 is TGCAGCATTGAAGACGGGTTCACAGATACGCAGTATTTT.

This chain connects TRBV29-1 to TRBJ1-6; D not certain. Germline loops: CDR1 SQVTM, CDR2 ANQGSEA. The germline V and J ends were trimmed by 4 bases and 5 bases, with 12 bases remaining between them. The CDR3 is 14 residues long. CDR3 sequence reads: CSVGRVGDNSPLHF. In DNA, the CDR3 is TGCAGCGTTGGGCGGGTTGGGGATAATTCACCCCTCCACTTT.